This passage covers 26 T cell receptor beta chains from one sample sequenced in a study of blood T cell repertoires in COVID-19. Profiling relied on immunoSEQ multiplex PCR, and the TCRdb table lists in-frame clones only, not all of them. The repertoire holds roughly 200,000 clones, with 84% as singletons. The sample taken for sequencing was peripheral blood. The source of these receptors is an older woman with active or convalescent COVID-19.

This sequence joins TRBV29-1 and TRBJ1-1; D unclear. The CDR3 loop spans 11 amino acids. Trimming pared 2 bases from V and 3 bases from J, leaving 4 bases between. Germline lookup yields CDR1 SQVTM and CDR2 ANQGSEA. The CDR3 region is CSVEKHTEAFF. CDR3 nucleotides: TGCAGCGTTGAAAAGCACACTGAAGCTTTCTTT. Full variable domain (remainder filled in from reference TRBV29-1 and TRBJ1-1): SAVISQKPSRDICQRGTSLTIQCQVDSQVTMMFWYRQQPGQSLTLIATANQGSEATYESGFVIDKFPISRPNLTFSTLTVSNMSPEDSSIYLCSVEKHTEAFFGQGTRLTVV.

This clone was picked up one time. A read error may account for a junction end that differs from germline. CDR3 sequence reads: CASSLYRDRVDNEQFF. Here the CDR3 DNA reads TGTGCCAGCAGCTTATACCGGGACAGGGTTGACAATGAGCAGTTCTTC. The chain employs TRBV28 and TRBJ2-1; 9 positions match TRBD1. Germline V CDR1 and CDR2: MDHEN, SYDVKM. The CDR3 is 16 amino acids.

V and J are TRBV19 and TRBJ1-1, with a possible D match to TRBD1 (6 bases). V lost 3 bases and J 1 base, leaving 15 bases between the germline ends. The CDR3 is 16 residues long. The V gene's germline CDR1 is LNHDA and CDR2 SQIVND (reference sequence). The CDR3 DNA is TGTGCCAGTAGTATCGGCAGGGGAGTGACGAACACTGAAGCTTTCTTT. Amino acids: CASSIGRGVTNTEAFF.

The chain has TRBV27 and TRBJ1-2; 7 bases match TRBD1. The V gene's germline CDR1 is MNHEY and CDR2 SMNVEV (reference sequence). With V trimmed by 4 bases and J by 3 bases, 14 bases remained unmatched. CDR3 length equals 17 residues. This chain's CDR3 is CASSSIERQGTDYGYTF. CDR3 DNA sequence: TGTGCCAGCAGTTCAATCGAACGACAGGGTACGGACTATGGCTACACCTTC.

This chain joins TRBV7-9 and TRBJ2-1; 11 bases line up with TRBD2. The germline V gene encodes CDR1 SEHNR and CDR2 FQNEAQ (reference sequence). Losses at the gene ends were 5 bases for V and 4 bases for J; bases not matched to a gene: 4. The CDR3 loop spans 15 amino acids. DNA of the CDR3: TGTGCCAGCAGCACTGCTAGCGGGAGGTACAATGAGCAGTTCTTC. It is translated as CASSTASGRYNEQFF.

This clone was counted a few times. The chain links TRBV28 to TRBJ2-7; 12 bases map to TRBD1. CDR3 size: 15 residues. The germline V gene encodes CDR1 MDHEN and CDR2 SYDVKM. Trimming took 4 bases from V and 5 from J; bases not matched to a gene: 6. This CDR3 is CASSSPGQGANEQYF. The CDR3 region has the DNA TGTGCCAGCAGTTCGCCGGGACAGGGGGCAAACGAGCAGTACTTC.

Worth noting for this clone: This same CDR3 is encoded by further DNA sequences in the sample. The chain has TRBV19 and TRBJ2-7; D is perhaps TRBD2 (6 bases). The germline V gene encodes CDR1 LNHDA and CDR2 SQIVND (reference sequence). The length of the CDR3 is 15 residues. V lost 1 base and J lost 2, with 12 bases in between. The CDR3 reads CASSIAAGGTYEQYF. CDR3 nucleotides: TGTGCCAGTAGTATAGCAGCGGGTGGAACCTACGAGCAGTACTTC. The full variable domain, completed using reference TRBV19 and TRBJ2-7, is DGGITQSPKYLFRKEGQNVTLSCEQNLNHDAMYWYRQDPGQGLRLIYYSQIVNDFQKGDIAEGYSVSREKKESFPLTVTSAQKNPTAFYLCASSIAAGGTYEQYFGPGTRLTVT.

The chain uses TRBV6-4 and TRBJ2-3, with 8 bases fitting TRBD2. The junction had 2 bases not matched to a gene; V was cut back by 3 bases and J by 0 bases. CDR3 length equals 15 residues. Germline V CDR1 and CDR2: MRHNA, SNTAGT. This chain's CDR3 is CASSEREASTDTQYF. DNA of the CDR3: TGTGCCAGCAGTGAGCGGGAGGCCAGCACAGATACGCAGTATTTT.

This chain joins TRBV25-1 and TRBJ2-2; TRBD2 is a possible D gene (6 bases). Looked up from germline, CDR1 is MGHDK and CDR2 is SYGVNS. V was pared by 6 bases and J by 1 base, with 12 bases between. The CDR3 has 15 residues. The CDR3 here is CASRTLSGNTGELFF. The CDR3 DNA reads TGTGCCAGCAGGACCCTTAGCGGGAACACCGGGGAGCTGTTTTTT.

About this clone itself: This CDR3 is also generated by other DNA sequences in the sample. J is TRBJ2-5 and V is TRBV12-3 or TRBV12-4, with D unresolved. Deletions cut 2 bases from V and 3 bases from J, with 4 bases between. The CDR3 contains 12 residues. CDR3 DNA: TGTGCCAGCAGTTTACGGGAAGAGACCCAGTACTTC. Amino acid sequence: CASSLREETQYF.

This clone has a handful of counts. This chain connects TRBV5-1 to TRBJ1-3; 9 bases are a match to TRBD1. The CDR3 is 17 amino acids. Germline V gene lookup returns CDR1 SGHRS and CDR2 YFSETQ. V lost 0 bases and J lost 3; bases outside the gene matches: 7. The CDR3 sequence: CASSLDAGQGFGNTIYF. The DNA for the CDR3 is TGCGCCAGCAGCTTGGACGCCGGACAGGGGTTTGGAAACACCATATATTTT.

The chain couples TRBV21-1 to TRBJ2-1; TRBD2 was called by the table and not checked on the DNA. TRBV21-1 represents a pseudogene. The CDR3 covers 15 residues. Here the CDR3 DNA reads TGTGCCAGCAGCCAAGGACTAGCGCACTCCAATGAGCAGTTCTTC. It encodes CASSQGLAHSNEQFF.

The chain uses TRBV5-5 and TRBJ2-3; D ambiguous. The CDR3 loop spans 16 amino acids. Trimming removed 1 base at V and 2 bases at J, with 14 bases between. In germline, CDR1 is SGHKS, CDR2 YYEKEE (reference sequence). CDR3 sequence: CASSLLLLLSTDTQYF. The DNA for the CDR3 is TGTGCCAGCAGCTTGCTACTACTACTATCCACAGATACGCAGTATTTT. The variable domain in full, with the rest retrieved from reference TRBV5-5 and TRBJ2-3, is DAGVTQSPTHLIKTRGQQVTLRCSPISGHKSVSWYQQVLGQGPQFIFQYYEKEERGRGNFPDRFSARQFPNYSSELNVNALLLGDSALYLCASSLLLLLSTDTQYFGPGTRLTVL.

The CDR3 DNA is TGTGCCAGTAGTACGGGACTAGCGGGATCCATCGGCTCCTACAATGAGCAGTTCTTC. Translated: CASSTGLAGSIGSYNEQFF. The rearrangement links TRBV19 to TRBJ2-1, with 13 bases fitting TRBD2. J lost 0 bases, V lost 4 bases, and 9 bases had no gene match. Germline CDR1 reads LNHDA; CDR2 reads SQIVND (reference sequence). The CDR3 has 19 residues.

The chain has TRBV28 and TRBJ1-2; TRBD1 matches 8 bases. This CDR3 spans 14 amino acids. Trimming at V came to 2 bases and at J to 6 bases, leaving 5 bases not matched to a gene. CDR1 and CDR2 from the germline V gene are MDHEN and SYDVKM. In nucleotides, the CDR3 is TGTGCCAGCAGTTTAGACAGGGGATTACATGGCTACACCTTC. This sequence encodes CASSLDRGLHGYTF.

This chain links TRBV19 with TRBJ1-1; possible D gene TRBD1, 5 bases. V lost 7 bases and J lost 3, with 15 bases in between. Germline assignment: CDR1 LNHDA and CDR2 SQIVND (reference sequence). The CDR3 has 14 amino acids. The CDR3 sequence is CASTAWGGDTEAFF. The CDR3 coding sequence is TGTGCCAGTACTGCGTGGGGGGGTGACACTGAAGCTTTCTTT.

The J gene is TRBJ2-7, the V gene TRBV9; 9 bases are shared with TRBD1. Germline CDR1 is SGDLS and CDR2 is YYNGEE. The CDR3 length is 15 residues. V lost 0 bases to trimming and J lost 0 bases; unmatched junction nucleotides: 1. For the CDR3, the DNA is TGTGCCAGCAGCGTAGGGGACAGGGTCTCCTACGAGCAGTACTTC. The encoded protein is CASSVGDRVSYEQYF. Complete variable domain (other parts from reference TRBV9 and TRBJ2-7): DSGVTQTPKHLITATGQRVTLRCSPRSGDLSVYWYQQSLDQGLQFLIQYYNGEERAKGNILERFSAQQFPDLHSELNLSSLELGDSALYFCASSVGDRVSYEQYFGPGTRLTVT.

This chain links TRBV28 with TRBJ2-4, with TRBD1 identical over 8 bases. The CDR3 is made up of 16 amino acids. Trimming took 1 base from V and 1 from J; bases not matched to a gene: 3. Germline assignment: CDR1 MDHEN and CDR2 SYDVKM. The CDR3: CASSLSGGMAKNIQYF. The CDR3 DNA is TGTGCCAGCAGTTTATCAGGGGGCATGGCCAAAAACATTCAGTACTTC.

This clone is labeled medium-sized. The chain is built from TRBV28 and TRBJ2-1, with a weak D call TRBD2 (5 bases). Looked up from germline, CDR1 is MDHEN and CDR2 is SYDVKM. The CDR3 totals 15 residues. Trimming cost V 6 bases and J 0 bases, with 12 bases left between them. DNA for the CDR3: TGTGCCAGCAGACTTGGACGGGGCTCCTACAATGAGCAGTTCTTC. It encodes CASRLGRGSYNEQFF.

The chain recombines TRBV3-1 (or the pseudogene TRBV3-2) with TRBJ1-5; weak D call: TRBD1 (6 bases). There are 15 residues in the CDR3. Germline values: CDR1 LGHDT, CDR2 YNNKEL (reference sequence). V dropped 5 bases and J dropped 3 bases, with 14 bases sitting between them. The CDR3 loop is CASSSTGTYNQPQHF. The CDR3 DNA sequence: TGTGCCAGCAGCAGTACAGGGACGTACAATCAGCCCCAGCATTTT.

V usage is TRBV11-3 and J usage is TRBJ1-5; TRBD1 aligns across 9 bases. J lost 1 base, V lost 5 bases, and 3 bases had no gene match. The CDR3 extends over 15 amino acids. Germline V gives CDR1 SGHNT, CDR2 YENEEA. This CDR3 is CASSRTGASNQPQHF. DNA for the CDR3: TGTGCCAGCAGCCGGACAGGGGCAAGCAATCAGCCCCAGCATTTT.

The V gene is TRBV28, the J gene TRBJ2-7; 13 positions agree with TRBD2. CDR1 MDHEN and CDR2 SYDVKM come from the germline V gene. The CDR3 consists of 13 residues. Unmatched junction bases numbered 2, after V lost 6 bases and J lost 6 bases. The CDR3 region is CASRLAGGSEQYF. DNA for the CDR3: TGTGCCAGCAGACTAGCGGGAGGGTCCGAGCAGTACTTC. The variable domain in full, completed from reference TRBV28 and TRBJ2-7, reads DVKVTQSSRYLVKRTGEKVFLECVQDMDHENMFWYRQDPGLGLRLIYFSYDVKMKEKGDIPEGYSVSREKKERFSLILESASTNQTSMYLCASRLAGGSEQYFGPGTRLTVT.

The chain recombines TRBV9 with TRBJ2-7; no reliable D call. This CDR3 contains 15 residues. The germline V gene encodes CDR1 SGDLS and CDR2 YYNGEE. V was cut by 1 base and J by 2 bases, with 13 bases left in between. The chain's CDR3 is CASSVLEAPTYEQYF. CDR3 nucleotide sequence: TGTGCCAGCAGCGTACTCGAAGCCCCCACCTACGAGCAGTACTTC. The full variable domain, its missing parts supplied by reference TRBV9 and TRBJ2-7, is DSGVTQTPKHLITATGQRVTLRCSPRSGDLSVYWYQQSLDQGLQFLIQYYNGEERAKGNILERFSAQQFPDLHSELNLSSLELGDSALYFCASSVLEAPTYEQYFGPGTRLTVT.

The chain links TRBV5-1 to TRBJ2-1, with a tentative D call TRBD2 (6 bases). CDR1 is SGHRS and CDR2 is YFSETQ in the germline V gene. V lost 4 bases and J lost 6, with 17 bases in between. The CDR3 length is 15 residues. CDR3 nucleotide sequence: TGCGCCAGCAGCGCCGGGACTCTCGACACCAATGAGCAGTTCTTC. Its protein is CASSAGTLDTNEQFF.

The chain uses TRBV4-1 and TRBJ2-2, with D unresolved. CDR3 size: 16 residues. The germline CDR1 and CDR2 sequences are MGHRA and YSYEKL. Between the trimmed V and J ends, which lost 0 bases and 4 bases, there was a span of 12 bases. This CDR3 is CASSQEAPPPTGELFF. The CDR3 DNA is TGCGCCAGCAGCCAAGAGGCACCACCCCCCACCGGGGAGCTGTTTTTT.

The rearrangement uses TRBV10-1 and TRBJ2-7; 7 bases line up with TRBD2. Germline trimming cut 4 bases from V and 5 bases from J; bases unmatched to any gene: 8. CDR1 and CDR2 from the germline V gene are WNHNN and SYGVQD (reference sequence). CDR3 size: 14 residues. The CDR3 protein is CASSGWEGQDEQYF. As DNA, the CDR3 is TGCGCCAGCAGTGGGTGGGAGGGTCAGGACGAGCAGTACTTC.